One T cell receptor (beta chain) is described in this entry. The sample is drawn from a study of blood T cell repertoires in COVID-19. The CDR3 is 13 residues long. Germline CDR1 MNHEY, CDR2 SMNVEV (reference sequence). Trimming pared 5 bases from V and 2 bases from J, leaving 9 bases between. TCRdb keeps only in-frame clones here, not all; method: immunoSEQ multiplex PCR. The table records approximately 70,000 clones, 82% of them present only once. The chain uses TRBV27 and TRBJ1-2; D is unresolved. Sequencing was performed on peripheral blood. This receptor was identified in a human donor in a cohort sampled during active COVID-19. CDR3 nucleotide sequence: TGTGCCAGCAGTCAGGCAATGAACTATGGCTACACCTTC. Protein product: CASSQAMNYGYTF.